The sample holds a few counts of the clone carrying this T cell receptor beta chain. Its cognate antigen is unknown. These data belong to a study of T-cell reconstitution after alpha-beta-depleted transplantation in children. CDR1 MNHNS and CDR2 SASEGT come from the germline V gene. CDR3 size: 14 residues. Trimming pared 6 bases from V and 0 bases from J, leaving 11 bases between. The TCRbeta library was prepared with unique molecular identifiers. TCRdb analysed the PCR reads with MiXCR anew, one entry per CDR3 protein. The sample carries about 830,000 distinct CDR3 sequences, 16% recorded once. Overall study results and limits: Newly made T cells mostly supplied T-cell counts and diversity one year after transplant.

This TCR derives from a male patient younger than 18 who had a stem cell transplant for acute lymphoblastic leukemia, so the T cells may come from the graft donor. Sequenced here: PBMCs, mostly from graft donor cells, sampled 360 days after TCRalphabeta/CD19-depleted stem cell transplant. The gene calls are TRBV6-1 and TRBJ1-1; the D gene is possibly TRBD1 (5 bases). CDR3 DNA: TGTGCCAGCAGGCCTGACAGTCTGAACACTGAAGCTTTCTTT. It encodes CASRPDSLNTEAFF.